The rows below give T cell receptor beta chains drawn from one sample of a study of Ad26.COV2.S vaccination and SARS-CoV-2 variants. The table came from immunoSEQ multiplex PCR; TCRdb's copy has only in-frame clones and leaves some out. The table has about 400,000 clones, over 75% seen once; the top ten hold 3.6%. The source was peripheral blood, collected in a trial of Ad26.COV2.S vaccine versus placebo. The receptors originated from a person aged 18-60 years who received the Ad26.COV2.S COVID-19 vaccine or a placebo. CDR3s include the opening cysteine and the closing phenylalanine or tryptophan. D genes are given only for firm matches. Clone sizes are given selectively: once, few, many, or a class where the clone is expanded.

cdr3_nt	cdr3_aa	j_call	v_call	d_call	clone_size
TGTGCCAGCAGCACTCCGGGACAGGGGGGAGCCTACGAGCAGTACTTC	CASSTPGQGGAYEQYF	TRBJ2-7	TRBV3-1/TRBV3-2	TRBD1	-
TGTGCCAGCAGTTACTCGAGAGGGGGTCAAGAGACCCAGTACTTC	CASSYSRGGQETQYF	TRBJ2-5	TRBV6-2/TRBV6-3	-	once
TGTGCCAGCAGCCCCCTTCGGGGGGTCCTCGGTACAGCTTTCTTT	CASSPLRGVLGTAFF	TRBJ1-1	TRBV11-2	-	-
TGCGCCAGCAGCTTGGCCGGCGCTAAACAAGAGACCCAGTACTTC	CASSLAGAKQETQYF	TRBJ2-5	TRBV5-1	-	-
TGTGCCACCAGTGATACCGGTGGGGGAGCGGAGACCCAGTACTTC	CATSDTGGGAETQYF	TRBJ2-5	TRBV24-1	-	-
TGTGCCAGCAGCCTCTCCATCGGCCCTTGGTACAATGAGCAGTTCTTC	CASSLSIGPWYNEQFF	TRBJ2-1	TRBV7-3	-	-
TGTGCCAGCAGTCCTCGGGGGGGAATAGTGAATCAGACCCAGTACTTC	CASSPRGGIVNQTQYF	TRBJ2-5	TRBV27	TRBD2	-
TGTGCCAGCAGCTTAGTTGTCCGGAAGCTTGACTATGGCTACACCTTC	CASSLVVRKLDYGYTF	TRBJ1-2	TRBV7-2	-	-
TGTGCCAGCAGCCGAGATCGTGGCTACACCTTC	CASSRDRGYTF	TRBJ1-2	TRBV28	-	-
TGTGCCAGCTCACCCCAGAGGGGGCAAGATGAAAAACTGTTTTTT	CASSPQRGQDEKLFF	TRBJ1-4	TRBV18	TRBD1	-